This T cell receptor beta chain was identified in a study of blood T cell repertoires in COVID-19. Turning to the study itself: The United States, Italy and Spain provided the acute and convalescent COVID-19 samples. Sample material is recorded as cDNA or gDNA derived from T cells, B-cell-depleted T cells, or PBMCs.

The assay was immunoSEQ multiplex PCR, and TCRdb's table has in-frame clones only and misses some. The repertoire consists of 340,000 or so clones, with about 86% occurring once and the leading ten covering about 2.7%. The CDR3 covers 14 residues. V lost 9 bases to trimming and J lost 5 bases; unmatched junction nucleotides: 11. Germline-derived CDR1 and CDR2 are LNHDA and SQIVND (reference sequence). The chain is built from TRBV19 and TRBJ2-7, with TRBD1 matching over 9 bases. The sequence was collected from a man in his thirties or forties with active or convalescent COVID-19. Sample: peripheral blood. The CDR3 protein is CASGGQGRVDEQYF. CDR3 nucleotide sequence: TGTGCCAGCGGCGGACAGGGGAGGGTCGACGAGCAGTACTTC.